The 7 T cell receptor beta chains below all came from one sample that was sequenced in a study of T cell changes during pregnancy in multiple sclerosis. Using immunoSEQ multiplex PCR, the repertoire was profiled, and TCRdb retains in-frame clones only, with some absent. The data contain about 42,000 clones, roughly 80% of them singletons. This sample comprised CD4+ T cells from peripheral blood mononuclear cells, obtained before pregnancy. These TCRs come from a female donor with multiple sclerosis, enrolled in a pregnancy study.

The chain uses TRBV19 and TRBJ1-4, with 9 bases aligning to TRBD1. The CDR3 runs to 16 residues. Looked up from germline, CDR1 is LNHDA and CDR2 is SQIVND (reference sequence). The J segment lost 1 base and the V segment lost 5 bases, leaving 5 bases of the junction unmatched. The CDR3 DNA follows: TGTGCCAGTAGTGCGGGACAGGGAGTAACTAATGAAAAACTGTTTTTT. Translating gives CASSAGQGVTNEKLFF.

The J gene is TRBJ2-4, the V gene TRBV7-2, with 9 bases matching TRBD2. J lost 6 bases, V lost 5 bases, and 17 bases had no gene match. Germline-derived CDR1 and CDR2 are SGHTA and FQGNSA. The CDR3 extends over 18 amino acids. The CDR3 here is CASSPALTTSGRGNIQYF. For the CDR3, the DNA is TGTGCCAGCAGCCCAGCCCTCACGACTAGCGGAAGGGGAAACATTCAGTACTTC.

This chain uses TRBV6-4 with TRBJ1-6; D is uncertain. Germline V gene sequence: CDR1 MRHNA, CDR2 SNTAGT. The CDR3 consists of 13 residues. Trimming cost V 3 bases and J 7 bases, with 7 bases left between them. CDR3 region: CASSEGENSPLHF. The DNA of the CDR3 is TGTGCCAGCAGTGAGGGCGAGAATTCACCCCTCCACTTT.

The chain uses TRBV11-3 and TRBJ2-6, with TRBD2 matching 8 bases. The CDR3 has 17 residues. Germline assignment: CDR1 SGHNT and CDR2 YENEEA. V gave up 1 base and J gave up 2 bases; unmatched junction bases: 4. CDR3 protein: CASSLGGTSTGANVLTF. The CDR3 region has the DNA TGTGCCAGCAGCTTAGGCGGGACTAGTACTGGGGCCAACGTCCTGACTTTC. The entire variable domain, with the rest obtained from reference TRBV11-3 and TRBJ2-6, is as follows: EAGVVQSPRYKIIEKKQPVAFWCNPISGHNTLYWYLQNLGQGPELLIRYENEEAVDDSQLPKDRFSAERLKGVDSTLKIQPAELGDSAVYLCASSLGGTSTGANVLTFGAGSRLTVL.

The chain combines TRBV27 with TRBJ2-7; 7 bases line up with TRBD2. The CDR3 is made up of 16 amino acids. Looked up from germline, CDR1 is MNHEY and CDR2 is SMNVEV (reference sequence). The ends lost 2 bases at V and 4 bases at J; junction bases unmatched: 11. CDR3 residues: CASSLKVAGASYEQYF. CDR3 DNA sequence: TGTGCCAGCAGTTTAAAAGTAGCGGGTGCATCTTACGAGCAGTACTTC.

The rearrangement joins TRBV15 to TRBJ2-1; 11 nucleotides match TRBD2. Germline CDR1 and CDR2: LNHNV and YYDKDF (reference sequence). The CDR3 totals 18 residues. V dropped 3 bases and J dropped 4; count of bases not matched to a gene: 11. The CDR3 loop is CATSSQTTGTSGYNEQFF. As DNA, the CDR3 is TGTGCCACCAGCAGTCAAACGACCGGGACTAGCGGATACAATGAGCAGTTCTTC.

The chain recombines TRBV5-1 with TRBJ1-5, with D hard to call. The germline V gene encodes CDR1 SGHRS and CDR2 YFSETQ. The length of the CDR3 is 15 residues. V was clipped by 1 base and J by 0 bases, with 8 bases between them. This chain's CDR3 is CASSLRAGSNQPQHF. The CDR3 DNA sequence: TGCGCCAGCAGCTTGCGCGCTGGTAGCAATCAGCCCCAGCATTTT.